The 2 T cell receptor beta chains below come from one sample, sequenced in a study of monozygotic twins with inflammatory bowel disease. TCRdb re-analyzed the 5' RACE reads; it lists each CDR3 protein once, without DNA. The sample holds fewer than 400,000 distinct CDR3 sequences. Input material: blood. The receptors here all came from a human donor with ulcerative colitis or Crohn's disease, or a healthy co-twin of an affected twin (not recorded which).

This sequence joins TRBV5-1 and TRBJ2-2; TCRdb indicates TRBD2, and absent DNA this call remains unverified. Germline V gives CDR1 SGHRS, CDR2 YFSETQ. This CDR3 spans 15 amino acids. The CDR3 protein is CASSLISSGTGELFF.

The chain combines TRBV20-1 with TRBJ2-1; TCRdb lists TRBD2, though no DNA is available to test this call. Germline CDR1 reads DFQATT; CDR2 reads SNEGSKA (reference sequence). The CDR3 extends over 12 amino acids. CDR3: CSASGSHNEQFF.